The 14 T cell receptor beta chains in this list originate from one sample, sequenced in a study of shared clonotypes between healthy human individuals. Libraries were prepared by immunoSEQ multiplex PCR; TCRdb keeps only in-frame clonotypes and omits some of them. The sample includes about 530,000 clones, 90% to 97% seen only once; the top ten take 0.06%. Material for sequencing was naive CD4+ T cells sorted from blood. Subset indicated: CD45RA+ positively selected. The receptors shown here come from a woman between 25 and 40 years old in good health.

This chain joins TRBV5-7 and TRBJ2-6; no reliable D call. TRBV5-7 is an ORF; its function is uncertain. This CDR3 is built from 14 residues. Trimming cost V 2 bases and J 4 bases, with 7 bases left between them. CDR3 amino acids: CASSLFTGANVLTF. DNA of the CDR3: TGTGCCAGCAGCTTATTTACCGGGGCCAACGTCCTGACTTTC.

In DNA, the CDR3 is TGTGCCAGCAGTCCGTTTCATACCCGAGTCTATGGCTACACCTTC. It translates to CASSPFHTRVYGYTF. This chain links TRBV28 with TRBJ1-2; the D is unclear. Trimming removed 5 bases from V and 4 bases from J, with 17 bases in between. Per the germline V gene, CDR1 is MDHEN and CDR2 is SYDVKM. The CDR3 runs to 15 residues.

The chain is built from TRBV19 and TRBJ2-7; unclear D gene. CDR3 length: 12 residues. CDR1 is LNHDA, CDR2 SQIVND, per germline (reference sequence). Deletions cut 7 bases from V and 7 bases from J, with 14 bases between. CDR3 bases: TGTGCCAGTACCGCTAAGCTTGGGGAGCAGTACTTC. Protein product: CASTAKLGEQYF.

For the CDR3, the DNA is TGTGCCAGCAGACAGAGCCTGAACACCGGGGAGCTGTTTTTT. Translating gives CASRQSLNTGELFF. The genes are TRBV6-5 and TRBJ2-2; D is unclear. The germline V gene encodes CDR1 MNHEY and CDR2 SVGAGI. V was clipped by 6 bases and J by 1 base, with 9 bases between them. This CDR3 has 14 amino acids.

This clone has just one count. This CDR3 reads CASSLGGQRNEKLFF. CDR3 nucleotide sequence: TGTGCCAGCAGCTTGGGCGGACAGAGGAATGAAAAACTGTTTTTT. V and J are TRBV5-4 and TRBJ1-4, with D possibly matching TRBD1 (6 bases). CDR1 is SGHNT, CDR2 YYREEE, per germline (reference sequence). This CDR3 region has 15 residues. Between the trimmed V and J ends, which lost 0 bases and 5 bases, there was a span of 11 bases.

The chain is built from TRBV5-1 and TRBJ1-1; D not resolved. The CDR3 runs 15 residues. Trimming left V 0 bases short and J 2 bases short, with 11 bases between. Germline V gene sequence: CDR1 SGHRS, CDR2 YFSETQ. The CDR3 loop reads CASSLAPGINTEAFF. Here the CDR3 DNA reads TGCGCCAGCAGCTTGGCCCCGGGGATTAACACTGAAGCTTTCTTT.

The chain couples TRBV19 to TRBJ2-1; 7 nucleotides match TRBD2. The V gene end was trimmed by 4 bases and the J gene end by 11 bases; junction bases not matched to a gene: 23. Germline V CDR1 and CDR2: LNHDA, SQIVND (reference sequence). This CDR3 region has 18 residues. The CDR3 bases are TGTGCCAGTAGTAGGGGGGGTGGATTCGCGGGAGAAGGCGACCAGCAGTTCTTC. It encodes CASSRGGGFAGEGDQQFF.

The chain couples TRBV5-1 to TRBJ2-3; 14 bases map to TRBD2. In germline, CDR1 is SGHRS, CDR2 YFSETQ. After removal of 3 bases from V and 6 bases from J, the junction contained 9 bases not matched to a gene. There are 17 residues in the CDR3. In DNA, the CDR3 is TGCGCCAGCAGCTCGACCGGGACTAGCGGGAGCGGGGATACGCAGTATTTT. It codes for CASSSTGTSGSGDTQYF.

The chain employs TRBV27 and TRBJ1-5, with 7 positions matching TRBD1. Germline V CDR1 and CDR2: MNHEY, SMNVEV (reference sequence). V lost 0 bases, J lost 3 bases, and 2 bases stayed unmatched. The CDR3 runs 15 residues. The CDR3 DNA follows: TGTGCCAGCAGTTTATCGACAGGGCCCAATCAGCCCCAGCATTTT. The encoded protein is CASSLSTGPNQPQHF.

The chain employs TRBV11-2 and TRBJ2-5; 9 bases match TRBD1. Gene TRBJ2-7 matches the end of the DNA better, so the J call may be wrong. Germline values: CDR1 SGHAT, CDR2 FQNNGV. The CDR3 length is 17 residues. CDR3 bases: TGTGCCAGCAGCACACTGAGGGCCCCGGGACAGGGTTACGAGCAGTACTTC. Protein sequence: CASSTLRAPGQGYEQYF.

The CDR3 bases are TGCGCCAGCAGCCAAGAACATGTGCGAGAGGTCGATAGCAATCAGCCCCAGCATTTT. Translation gives CASSQEHVREVDSNQPQHF. The chain links TRBV4-1 to TRBJ1-5; D ambiguous. V lost 0 bases and J 0 bases, leaving 18 bases between the germline ends. Germline V gene data show CDR1 as MGHRA and CDR2 as YSYEKL. The length of the CDR3 is 19 residues.

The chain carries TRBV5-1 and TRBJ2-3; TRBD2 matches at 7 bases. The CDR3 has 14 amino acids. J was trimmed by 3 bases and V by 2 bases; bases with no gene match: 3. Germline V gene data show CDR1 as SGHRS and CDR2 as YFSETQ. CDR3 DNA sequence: TGCGCCAGCAGCTTTGGACTAGAGACAGATACGCAGTATTTT. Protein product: CASSFGLETDTQYF.

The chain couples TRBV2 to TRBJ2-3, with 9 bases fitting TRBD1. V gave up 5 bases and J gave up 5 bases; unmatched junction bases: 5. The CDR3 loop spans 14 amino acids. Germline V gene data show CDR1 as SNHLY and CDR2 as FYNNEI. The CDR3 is CASSSQGAGDTQYF. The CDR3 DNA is TGTGCCAGCAGTTCACAGGGGGCGGGAGATACGCAGTATTTT.

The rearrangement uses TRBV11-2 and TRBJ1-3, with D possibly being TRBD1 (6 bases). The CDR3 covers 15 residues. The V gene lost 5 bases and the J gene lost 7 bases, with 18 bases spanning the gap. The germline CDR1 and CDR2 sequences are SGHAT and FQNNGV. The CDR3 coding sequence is TGTGCCAGCAGCCCAGGGACACGAGGCTCGAACACCATATATTTT. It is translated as CASSPGTRGSNTIYF.